This TCR beta chain was retrieved from a study of siplizumab effects on memory and regulatory T cells. Study-wide findings and caveats: The study found that mappable alloreactive CD4+ clones averaged about 70% Treg-derived with siplizumab and approximately 28% in controls.

Profiled with immunoSEQ multiplex PCR; TCRdb holds only in-frame clones, not every one. In the table there are approximately 100,000 clones, roughly 92% of which are singletons. As for this clone: Its antigen is not known.

The ends were cut back, 0 bases at V and 6 bases at J, with 6 bases in the middle. The CDR3 loop spans 12 amino acids. Germline CDR1 and CDR2: GTSNPN and SVGIG (reference sequence). Input material: Tregs sorted from blood. V is TRBV30 and J is TRBJ1-5; D not certain. The TCR originated in a human donor in good health. The CDR3: CAWSVEAQPQHF. As DNA, the CDR3 is TGTGCCTGGAGTGTAGAGGCTCAGCCCCAGCATTTT.